The T cell receptor beta chain described here comes from a study of blood T cells in healthy people across ages (dated by TCRdb to the mid-2010s). With regard to the full study: Template switching captured roughly one uniquely barcoded TCR beta cDNA molecule per two T cells in model experiments. To avoid experimental bias, donors of different ages were spread randomly across the sequencing lanes. The donors were divided into four age groups: young (average around 15 years), middle-aged (over 35), aged (about 60) and long-lived (approximately 74). Using the same blood draw, the study looked at two additional independent replicas of 1 million unique cDNA reads for two donors, one aged 18 to 29 and the other aged 80 or older. Age-related changes in TCR beta repertoire diversity were measured in the study by deep sequencing normalized with unique cDNA molecular identifiers.

To prepare the library, 5' RACE was applied. The sequencing machine was an Illumina HiSeq 2500. A second PCR of roughly 7 to 11 cycles was run with a J-beta primer mix and a sample-barcoded 5' primer. A unique molecular identifier was introduced onto each TCR beta cDNA molecule by a template-switch 5' adaptor carrying 12 random nucleotides. Each sample yielded at least 3 million CDR3-containing paired-end reads. All of the RNA was converted into first-strand cDNA using the Mint cDNA synthesis kit, with a TRBC-specific oligonucleotide serving as the primer. Following uracil-DNA glycosylase treatment, a first 18-cycle PCR with universal primers M1SS and BC2_uni_R was performed on all cDNA. The authors processed their data as follows. Each sample was normalized by randomly selecting 1 million high-quality reads, each carrying a distinct molecular identifier. Instead of being binned into consensus sequences, reads with shared molecular identifiers were discarded. MiTCR, set to a Q25 quality threshold and the strictest error-elimination algorithm, was used for CDR3 identification, clonotype clustering and error correction. A nonparametric unseen species model using Euler transformation provided a lower-bound estimate of total TCR beta diversity. Through fastp at Q25 and MiXCR, TCRdb rebuilt clones from the public reads, retaining in-frame beta chains. Merged by CDR3 protein, the rows form single entries marked with the most common genes and DNA. What appears here as the V and J calls and clone size reflects TCRdb's work, not the paper's. The sample table records about 1.5 million distinct CDR3 sequences; roughly 43% of these occur just once. The ten largest clones add up to 4% of the sample.

Paper-wide results and their limitations: Estimates of total diversity based on one million sequenced T cells were considered lower bounds and underestimates. Since profiling was done on bulk unsorted PBMCs, naive and antigen-experienced compartments could not be conclusively compared. Compared with the aged group, the long-lived group had more naive CD4+ T cells, fewer expanded clones and increased TCR diversity, a pattern suggesting age selection. Observed TCR beta diversity per million T cells fell roughly linearly with age, and a significant reduction was already apparent by age about 38. Observed TCR beta diversity correlated strongly with the percentage of naive T cells measured by flow cytometry. Donor CMV infection status was unknown, potentially confounding age-related changes in expanded clonotypes.

The roughly 42 donors, aged roughly 6 to 90 years, were systemically healthy Caucasian individuals from Russia. Each donor gave around 9.5 milliliters of peripheral blood, collected into EDTA-treated Vacutainer tubes. Ficoll-Paque density-gradient centrifugation was used to isolate PBMCs, with at least 6.5 million per sample. Total RNA was extracted from PBMCs with Trizol reagent, with at least 6 micrograms obtained per sample. For every donor, flow cytometry on a PBMC aliquot measured the percentage of naive CD45RAhigh/CD27high T cells. Concerning this clonotype itself: Its antigen remains unidentified. The sample holds no much larger clone one base away, and base qualities are not on file.

Germline trimming: 3 bases from V, 11 bases from J; junction bases outside gene matches: 11. From cysteine to phenylalanine, the CDR3 is 14 amino acids long. Solely the CDR3 DNA is kept, with 42 bases framed from the first base. The germline V gene supplies CDR1 SGHTA and CDR2 FQGNSA. What was sequenced was blood. The receptor was derived from a woman in her late teens or twenties in good health. The chain uses TRBV7-2 and TRBJ2-5, with 8 bases matching TRBD1. The encoded CDR3 is CASSFLDRDDEQYF. Here is the DNA: TGTGCCAGCAGCTTTCTGGACAGGGACGATGAGCAGTACTTC. With the rest looked up from the reference TRBV7-2 and TRBJ2-5 genes rather than sequenced, the full variable domain is GAGVSQSPSNKVTEKGKDVELRCDPISGHTALYWYRQSLGQGLEFLIYFQGNSAPDKSGLPSDRFSAERTGGSVSTLTIQRTQQEDSAVYLCASSFLDRDDEQYFGPGTRLLVL.